This record concerns one T cell receptor beta chain sequence. Its antigen is not known. Germline loops: CDR1 SEHNR, CDR2 FQNEAQ (reference sequence). J was trimmed by 5 bases and V by 1 base; bases with no gene match: 11. The CDR3 extends over 17 amino acids. The sample belongs to a study of Ad26.COV2.S vaccination and SARS-CoV-2 variants. Across the study: Ad26.COV2.S shots went into the muscle once or twice, 56 days apart. General observations from the study: Vaccinees showed greater spike-specific TCR breadth than placebo recipients.

Treatment denoted: around 19 received Ad26.COV2.S at low or high dose, single or two shots; several received placebo; per-sample allocation not given. At day 63 after the first vaccine or placebo injection, samples were drawn. Method: immunoSEQ multiplex PCR; TCRdb's copy keeps in-frame clones and lacks some. Of approximately 480,000 clones listed, around nine tenths are singletons. The source material was peripheral blood, sampled in a trial of Ad26.COV2.S vaccine versus placebo. The chain links TRBV7-9 to TRBJ2-5, with 9 bases lining up with TRBD2. The receptor was derived from a person aged 18-65 years who received the Ad26.COV2.S COVID-19 vaccine or a placebo. CDR3: CASSLGRGRAWGETQYF. The CDR3 DNA reads as TGTGCCAGCAGCTTAGGACGCGGGAGGGCCTGGGGGGAGACCCAGTACTTC.